The subject of this entry is one T cell receptor beta chain. The data are from a study of technical replicates of blood from several donors. TCRdb's copy holds only in-frame clones and misses some; the assay was immunoSEQ multiplex PCR. Here the sample spans around 73,000 clones, 90% being singletons. Germline lookup yields CDR1 SGHDT and CDR2 YYEEEE. This CDR3 region has 14 residues. Trimming removed 4 bases from V and 4 bases from J, with 12 bases in between. The sequence derives from a human donor in good health. Some clones in this sample may be carry-over from other donors' samples. J is TRBJ1-5 and V is TRBV5-6, with a tentative D call TRBD1 (6 bases). What was sequenced was PBMCs. The CDR3 loop is CASSPGGGNQPQHF. CDR3 DNA sequence: TGTGCCAGCAGCCCGGGAGGGGGAAATCAGCCCCAGCATTTT.